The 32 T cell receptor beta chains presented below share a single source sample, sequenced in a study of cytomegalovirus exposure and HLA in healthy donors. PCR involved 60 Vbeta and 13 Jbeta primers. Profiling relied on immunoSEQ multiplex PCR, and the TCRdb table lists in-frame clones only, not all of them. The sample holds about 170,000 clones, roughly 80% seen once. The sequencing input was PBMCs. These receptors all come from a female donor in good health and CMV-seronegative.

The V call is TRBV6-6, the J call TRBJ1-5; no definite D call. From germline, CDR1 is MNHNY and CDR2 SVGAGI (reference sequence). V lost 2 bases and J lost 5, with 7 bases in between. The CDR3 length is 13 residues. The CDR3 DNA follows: TGTGCCAGCAGTTACCAGATGGATCAGCCCCAGCATTTT. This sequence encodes CASSYQMDQPQHF.

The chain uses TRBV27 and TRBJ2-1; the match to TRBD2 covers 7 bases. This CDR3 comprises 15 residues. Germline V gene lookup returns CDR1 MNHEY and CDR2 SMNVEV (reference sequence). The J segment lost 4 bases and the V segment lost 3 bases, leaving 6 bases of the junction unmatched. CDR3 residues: CASSFGGRAYNEQFF. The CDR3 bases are TGTGCCAGCAGTTTCGGGGGGAGGGCGTACAATGAGCAGTTCTTC.

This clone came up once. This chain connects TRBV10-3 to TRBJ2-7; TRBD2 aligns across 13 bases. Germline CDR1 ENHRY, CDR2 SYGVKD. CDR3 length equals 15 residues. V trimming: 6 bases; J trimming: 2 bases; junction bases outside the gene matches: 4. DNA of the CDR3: TGTGCCATCAGCTTAGGACTAGCGGGAGCCTACGAGCAGTACTTC. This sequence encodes CAISLGLAGAYEQYF.

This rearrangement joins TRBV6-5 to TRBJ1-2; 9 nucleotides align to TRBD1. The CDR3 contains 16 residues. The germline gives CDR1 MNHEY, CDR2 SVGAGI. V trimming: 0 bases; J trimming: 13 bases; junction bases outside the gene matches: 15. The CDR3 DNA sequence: TGTGCCAGCAGTTACTCGACTGGGACAGGGACCCGGCGATGCACCTTC. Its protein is CASSYSTGTGTRRCTF.

The chain's CDR3 is CASSGGTSSTDTQYF. CDR3 bases: TGTGCCAGCAGCGGCGGGACTTCCAGCACAGATACGCAGTATTTT. J is TRBJ2-3 and V is TRBV27, with a possible D match to TRBD2 (6 bases). V was trimmed by 6 bases and J by 0 bases, leaving 13 bases between them. The CDR3 extends over 15 amino acids. CDR1 MNHEY and CDR2 SMNVEV come from the germline V gene (reference sequence).

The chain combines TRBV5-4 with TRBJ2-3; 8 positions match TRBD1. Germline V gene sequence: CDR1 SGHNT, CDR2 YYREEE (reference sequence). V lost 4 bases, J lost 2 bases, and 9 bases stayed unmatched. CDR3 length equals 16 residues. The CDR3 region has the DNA TGTGCCAGCAGCCCCGGGACAGGTTTCCTCACAGATACGCAGTATTTT. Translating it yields CASSPGTGFLTDTQYF.

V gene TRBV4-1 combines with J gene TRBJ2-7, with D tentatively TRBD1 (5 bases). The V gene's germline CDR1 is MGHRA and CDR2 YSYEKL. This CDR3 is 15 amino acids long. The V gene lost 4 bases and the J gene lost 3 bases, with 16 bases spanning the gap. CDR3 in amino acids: CASSRLGQGVYEQYF. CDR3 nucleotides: TGCGCCAGCAGCCGGTTAGGGCAGGGTGTCTACGAGCAGTACTTC.

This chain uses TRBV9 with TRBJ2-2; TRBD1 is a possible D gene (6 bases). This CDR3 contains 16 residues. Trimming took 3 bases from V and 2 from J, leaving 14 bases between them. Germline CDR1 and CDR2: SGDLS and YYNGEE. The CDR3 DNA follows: TGTGCCAGCAGCGGCGGCAGGGGCCCCAACACCGGGGAGCTGTTTTTT. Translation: CASSGGRGPNTGELFF. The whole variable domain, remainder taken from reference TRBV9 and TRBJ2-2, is DSGVTQTPKHLITATGQRVTLRCSPRSGDLSVYWYQQSLDQGLQFLIQYYNGEERAKGNILERFSAQQFPDLHSELNLSSLELGDSALYFCASSGGRGPNTGELFFGEGSRLTVL.

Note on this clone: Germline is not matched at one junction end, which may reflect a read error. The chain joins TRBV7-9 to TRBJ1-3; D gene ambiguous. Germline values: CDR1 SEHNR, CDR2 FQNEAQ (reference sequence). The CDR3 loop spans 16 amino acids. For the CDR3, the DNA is TGTTCCAGCAGCTTAGAGCAGGCCCGACGAGGAAACACCATATATTTT. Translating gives CSSSLEQARRGNTIYF.

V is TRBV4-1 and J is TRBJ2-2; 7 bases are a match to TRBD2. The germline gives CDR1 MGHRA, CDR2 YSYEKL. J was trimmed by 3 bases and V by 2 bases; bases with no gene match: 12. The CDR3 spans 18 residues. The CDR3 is CASSQPPGGLVDTGELFF. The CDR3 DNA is TGCGCCAGCAGCCAACCCCCAGGCGGACTAGTGGACACCGGGGAGCTGTTTTTT.

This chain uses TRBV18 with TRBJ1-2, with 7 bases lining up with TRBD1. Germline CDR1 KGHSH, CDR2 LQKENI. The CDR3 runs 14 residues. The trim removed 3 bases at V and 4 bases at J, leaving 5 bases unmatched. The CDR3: CASSPPGQLYGYTF. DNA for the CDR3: TGTGCCAGCTCACCTCCGGGACAGCTCTATGGCTACACCTTC.

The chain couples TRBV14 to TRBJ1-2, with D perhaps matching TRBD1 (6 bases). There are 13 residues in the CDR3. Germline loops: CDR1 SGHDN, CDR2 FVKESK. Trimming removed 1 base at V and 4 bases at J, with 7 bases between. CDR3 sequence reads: CASSQGRGYGYTF. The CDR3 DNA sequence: TGTGCCAGCAGCCAAGGCAGGGGCTATGGCTACACCTTC.

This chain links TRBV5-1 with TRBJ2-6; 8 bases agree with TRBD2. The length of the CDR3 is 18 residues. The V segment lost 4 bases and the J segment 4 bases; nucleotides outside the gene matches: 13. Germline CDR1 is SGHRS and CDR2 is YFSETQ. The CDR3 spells CASSVETGGLRGANVLTF. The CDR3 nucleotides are TGCGCCAGCAGCGTCGAAACGGGAGGGTTGAGAGGGGCCAACGTCCTGACTTTC.

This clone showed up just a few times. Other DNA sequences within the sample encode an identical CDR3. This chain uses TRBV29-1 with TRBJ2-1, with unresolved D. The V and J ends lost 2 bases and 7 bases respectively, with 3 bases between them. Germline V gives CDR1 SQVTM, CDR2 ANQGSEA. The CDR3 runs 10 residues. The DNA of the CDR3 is TGCAGCGTTGAACGTAATGAGCAGTTCTTC. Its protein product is CSVERNEQFF.

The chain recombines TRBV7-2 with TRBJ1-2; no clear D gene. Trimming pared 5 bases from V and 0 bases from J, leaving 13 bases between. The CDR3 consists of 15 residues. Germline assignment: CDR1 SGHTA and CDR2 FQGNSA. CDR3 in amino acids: CASSLTAGTNYGYTF. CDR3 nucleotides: TGTGCCAGCAGCCTTACGGCAGGAACTAACTATGGCTACACCTTC.

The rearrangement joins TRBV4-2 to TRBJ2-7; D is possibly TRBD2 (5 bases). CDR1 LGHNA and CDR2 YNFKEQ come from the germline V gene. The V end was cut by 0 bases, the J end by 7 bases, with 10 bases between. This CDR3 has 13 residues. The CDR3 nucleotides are TGTGCCAGCAGCCAAGATGGAGGAGAAGAGCAGTACTTC. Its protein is CASSQDGGEEQYF.

The DNA of the CDR3 is TGTGCCAGCAGCTCGCGGGGGAGCTCCTACAATGAGCAGTTCTTC. Protein: CASSSRGSSYNEQFF. The chain links TRBV7-9 to TRBJ2-1, with 7 bases identical to TRBD2. The CDR3 contains 15 residues. Per the germline V gene, CDR1 is SEHNR and CDR2 is FQNEAQ (reference sequence). After removal of 4 bases from V and 0 bases from J, the junction contained 3 bases not matched to a gene.

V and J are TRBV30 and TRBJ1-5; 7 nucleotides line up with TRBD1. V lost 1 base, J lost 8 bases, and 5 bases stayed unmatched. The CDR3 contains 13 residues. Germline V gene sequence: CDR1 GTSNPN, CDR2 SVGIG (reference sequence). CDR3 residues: CAWSDRGWEPQHF. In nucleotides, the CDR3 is TGTGCCTGGAGTGACAGGGGTTGGGAGCCCCAGCATTTT.

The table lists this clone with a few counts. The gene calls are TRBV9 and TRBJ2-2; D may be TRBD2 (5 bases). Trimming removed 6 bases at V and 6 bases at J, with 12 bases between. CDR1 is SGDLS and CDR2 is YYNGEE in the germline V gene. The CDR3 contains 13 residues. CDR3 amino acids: CASKPRVAGELFF. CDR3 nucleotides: TGTGCCAGCAAACCGCGGGTGGCCGGGGAGCTGTTTTTT.

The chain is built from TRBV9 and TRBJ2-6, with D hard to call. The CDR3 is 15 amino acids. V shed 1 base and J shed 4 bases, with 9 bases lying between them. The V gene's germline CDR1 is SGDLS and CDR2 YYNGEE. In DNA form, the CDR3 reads TGTGCCAGCAGCGTAAGTCCAGGAGGGGCCAACGTCCTGACTTTC. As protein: CASSVSPGGANVLTF.

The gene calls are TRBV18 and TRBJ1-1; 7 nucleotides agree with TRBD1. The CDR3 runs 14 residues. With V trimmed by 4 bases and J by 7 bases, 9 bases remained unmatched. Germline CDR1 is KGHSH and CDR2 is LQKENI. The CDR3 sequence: CASSLLQGQGEAFF. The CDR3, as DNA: TGTGCCAGCTCACTGTTACAGGGGCAGGGTGAAGCTTTCTTT.

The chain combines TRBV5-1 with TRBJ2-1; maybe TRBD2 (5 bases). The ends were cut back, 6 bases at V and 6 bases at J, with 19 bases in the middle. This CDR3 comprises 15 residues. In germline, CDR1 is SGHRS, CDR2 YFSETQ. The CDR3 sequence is CASTPGGYLSNEQFF. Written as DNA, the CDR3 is TGCGCCAGCACGCCAGGCGGGTACTTAAGCAATGAGCAGTTCTTC.

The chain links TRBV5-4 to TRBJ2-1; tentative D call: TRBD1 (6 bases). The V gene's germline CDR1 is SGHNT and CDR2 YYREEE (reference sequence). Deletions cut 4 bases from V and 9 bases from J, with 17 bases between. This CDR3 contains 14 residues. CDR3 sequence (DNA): TGTGCCAGCAGCCTGAACCGAATAGGGGGTGAGCAGTTCTTC. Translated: CASSLNRIGGEQFF.

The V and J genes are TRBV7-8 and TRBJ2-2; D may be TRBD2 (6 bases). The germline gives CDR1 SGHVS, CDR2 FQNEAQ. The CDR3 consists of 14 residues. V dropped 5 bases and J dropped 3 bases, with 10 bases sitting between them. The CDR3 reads CASSLTGDTGELFF. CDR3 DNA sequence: TGTGCCAGCAGCCTCACGGGGGACACCGGGGAGCTGTTTTTT.

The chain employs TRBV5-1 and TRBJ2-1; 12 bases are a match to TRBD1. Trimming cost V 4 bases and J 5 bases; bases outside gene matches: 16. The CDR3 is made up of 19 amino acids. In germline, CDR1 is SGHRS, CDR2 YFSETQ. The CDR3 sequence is CASSTKGQGALQYNNEQFF. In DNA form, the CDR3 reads TGCGCCAGCAGCACCAAGGGACAGGGGGCCCTCCAATATAACAATGAGCAGTTCTTC.

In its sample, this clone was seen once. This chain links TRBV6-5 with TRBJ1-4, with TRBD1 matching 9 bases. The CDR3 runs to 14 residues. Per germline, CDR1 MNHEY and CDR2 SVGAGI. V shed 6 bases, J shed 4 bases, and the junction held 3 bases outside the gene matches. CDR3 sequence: CASRMGQGNEKLFF. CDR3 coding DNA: TGTGCCAGCAGGATGGGACAGGGTAATGAAAAACTGTTTTTT.

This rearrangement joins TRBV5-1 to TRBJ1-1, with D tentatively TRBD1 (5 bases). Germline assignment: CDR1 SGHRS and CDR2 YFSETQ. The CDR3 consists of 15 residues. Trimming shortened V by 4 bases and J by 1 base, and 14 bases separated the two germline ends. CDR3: CASSPDNGANTEAFF. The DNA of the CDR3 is TGCGCCAGCAGCCCGGACAACGGCGCGAACACTGAAGCTTTCTTT.

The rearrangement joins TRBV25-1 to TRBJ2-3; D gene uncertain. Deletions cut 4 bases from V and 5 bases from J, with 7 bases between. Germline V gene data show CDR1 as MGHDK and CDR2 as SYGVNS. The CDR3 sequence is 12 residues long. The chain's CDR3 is CASSVLVDTQYF. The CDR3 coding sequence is TGTGCCAGCAGTGTGCTAGTAGATACGCAGTATTTT.

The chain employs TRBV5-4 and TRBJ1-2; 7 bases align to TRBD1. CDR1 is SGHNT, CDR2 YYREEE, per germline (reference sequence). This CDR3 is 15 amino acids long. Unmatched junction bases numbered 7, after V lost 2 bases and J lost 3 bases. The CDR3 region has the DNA TGTGCCAGCAGCTTTCCACAGGGGAGGTACTATGGCTACACCTTC. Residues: CASSFPQGRYYGYTF.

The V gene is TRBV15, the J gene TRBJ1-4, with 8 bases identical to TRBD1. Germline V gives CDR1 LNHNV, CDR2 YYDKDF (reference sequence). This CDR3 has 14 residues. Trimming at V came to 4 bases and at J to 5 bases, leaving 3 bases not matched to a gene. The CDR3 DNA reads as TGTGCCACCAGCATCAGACAGGGGAATGAAAAACTGTTTTTT. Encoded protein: CATSIRQGNEKLFF. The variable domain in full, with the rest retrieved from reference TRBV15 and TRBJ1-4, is DAMVIQNPRYQVTQFGKPVTLSCSQTLNHNVMYWYQQKSSQAPKLLFHYYDKDFNNEADTPDNFQSRRPNTSFCFLDIRSPGLGDTAMYLCATSIRQGNEKLFFGSGTQLSVL.

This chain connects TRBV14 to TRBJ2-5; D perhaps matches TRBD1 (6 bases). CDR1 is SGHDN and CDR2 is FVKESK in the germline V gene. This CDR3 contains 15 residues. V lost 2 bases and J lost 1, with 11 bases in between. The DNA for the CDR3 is TGTGCCAGCAGCCAAAGAGACAGGTTCCAAGAGACCCAGTACTTC. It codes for CASSQRDRFQETQYF. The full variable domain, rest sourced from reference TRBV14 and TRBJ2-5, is EAGVTQFPSHSVIEKGQTVTLRCDPISGHDNLYWYRRVMGKEIKFLLHFVKESKQDESGMPNNRFLAERTGGTYSTLKVQPAELEDSGVYFCASSQRDRFQETQYFGPGTRLLVL.

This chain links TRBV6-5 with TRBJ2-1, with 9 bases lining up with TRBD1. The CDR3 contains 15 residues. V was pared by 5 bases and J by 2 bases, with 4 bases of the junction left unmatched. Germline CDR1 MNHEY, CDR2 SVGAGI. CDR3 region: CASSPTGGAYNEQFF. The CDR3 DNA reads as TGTGCCAGCAGTCCCACAGGGGGCGCCTACAATGAGCAGTTCTTC.